Included here is one T cell receptor beta chain sequence, with context. Its antigen is not known. The CDR3 covers 14 residues. The V end lost 3 bases, the J end lost 2 bases, and 11 bases lay between the germline ends. CDR1 MDHEN and CDR2 SYDVKM come from the germline V gene. The record originates from a study of cytomegalovirus exposure and HLA in healthy donors. Notes on the study in general: Per published reports, the classifier diagnosed cytomegalovirus status with high specificity and sensitivity.

TCRdb's copy holds only in-frame clones and misses some; the assay was immunoSEQ multiplex PCR. Among about 200,000 clones listed, roughly 80% were seen once. Material for sequencing was PBMCs. V and J are TRBV28 and TRBJ2-7; D may be TRBD2 (6 bases). The receptor was derived from a young woman in good health and CMV-seronegative. The CDR3 DNA sequence: TGTGCCAGCAGTTTCCCGGGGGTAGCCTACGAGCAGTACTTC. Amino acids: CASSFPGVAYEQYF.